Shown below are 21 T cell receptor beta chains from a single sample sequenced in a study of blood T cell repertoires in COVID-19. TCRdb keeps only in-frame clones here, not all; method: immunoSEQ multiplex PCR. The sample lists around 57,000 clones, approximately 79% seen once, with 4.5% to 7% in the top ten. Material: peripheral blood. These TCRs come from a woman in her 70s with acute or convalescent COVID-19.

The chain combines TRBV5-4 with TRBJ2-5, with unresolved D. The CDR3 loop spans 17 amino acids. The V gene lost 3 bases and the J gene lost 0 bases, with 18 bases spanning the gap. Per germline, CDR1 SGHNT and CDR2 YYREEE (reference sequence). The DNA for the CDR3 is TGTGCCAGCAGCTCCTCGCCCTGGCCAGAACACCAAGAGACCCAGTACTTC. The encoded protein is CASSSSPWPEHQETQYF.

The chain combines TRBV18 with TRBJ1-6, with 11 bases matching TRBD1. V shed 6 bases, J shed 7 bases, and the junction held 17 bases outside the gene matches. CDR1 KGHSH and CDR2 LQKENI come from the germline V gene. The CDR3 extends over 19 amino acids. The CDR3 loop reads CASSSLDRGPRGSNSPLHF. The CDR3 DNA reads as TGTGCCAGCTCGTCCTTGGACAGGGGGCCGAGGGGATCAAATTCACCCCTCCACTTT.

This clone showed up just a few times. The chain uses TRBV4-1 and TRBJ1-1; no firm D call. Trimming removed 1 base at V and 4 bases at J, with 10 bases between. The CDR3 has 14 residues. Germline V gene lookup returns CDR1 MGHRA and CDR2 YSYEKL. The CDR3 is CASSQGASGTEAFF. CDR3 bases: TGCGCCAGCAGCCAAGGGGCCAGCGGCACTGAAGCTTTCTTT.

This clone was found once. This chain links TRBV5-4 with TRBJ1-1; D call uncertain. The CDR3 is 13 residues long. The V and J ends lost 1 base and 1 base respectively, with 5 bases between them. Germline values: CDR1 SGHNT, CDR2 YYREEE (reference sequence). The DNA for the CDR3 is TGTGCCAGCAGCTTGTCTCCGAACACTGAAGCTTTCTTT. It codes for CASSLSPNTEAFF.

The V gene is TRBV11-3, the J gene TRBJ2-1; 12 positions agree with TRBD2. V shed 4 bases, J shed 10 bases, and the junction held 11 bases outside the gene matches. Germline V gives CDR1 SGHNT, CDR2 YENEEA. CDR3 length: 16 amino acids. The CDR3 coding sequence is TGTGCCAGCAGCTCCGGGACATCCGGACTAGCGGGGGAGCAGTTCTTC. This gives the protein CASSSGTSGLAGEQFF.

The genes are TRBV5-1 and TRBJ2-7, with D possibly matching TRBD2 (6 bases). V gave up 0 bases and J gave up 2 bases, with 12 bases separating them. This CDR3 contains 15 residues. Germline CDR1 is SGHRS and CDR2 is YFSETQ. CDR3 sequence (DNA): TGCGCCAGCAGCTTGGCAGGTCCGGGGGCCTACGAGCAGTACTTC. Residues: CASSLAGPGAYEQYF.

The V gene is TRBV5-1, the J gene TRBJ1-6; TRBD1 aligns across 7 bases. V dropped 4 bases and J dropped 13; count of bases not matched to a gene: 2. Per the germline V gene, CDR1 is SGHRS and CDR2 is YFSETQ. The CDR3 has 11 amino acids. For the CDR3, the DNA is TGCGCCAGCAGCGCAGGGGGGCCCCTCCACTTT. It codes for CASSAGGPLHF. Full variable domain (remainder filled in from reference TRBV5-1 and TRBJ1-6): KAGVTQTPRYLIKTRGQQVTLSCSPISGHRSVSWYQQTPGQGLQFLFEYFSETQRNKGNFPGRFSGRQFSNSRSEMNVSTLELGDSALYLCASSAGGPLHFGNGTRLTVT.

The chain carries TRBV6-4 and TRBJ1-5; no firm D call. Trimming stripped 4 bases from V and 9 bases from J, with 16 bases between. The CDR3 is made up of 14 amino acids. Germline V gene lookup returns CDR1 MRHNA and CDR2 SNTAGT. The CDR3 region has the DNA TGTGCCAGCAGTGCGGAAAGAGGAAATGGGCCCCAGCATTTT. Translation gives CASSAERGNGPQHF.

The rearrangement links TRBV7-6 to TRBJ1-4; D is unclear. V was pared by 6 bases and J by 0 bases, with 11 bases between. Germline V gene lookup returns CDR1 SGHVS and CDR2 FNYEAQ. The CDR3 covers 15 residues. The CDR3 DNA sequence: TGTGCCAGCAGTCCCCGGGGAGCAACTAATGAAAAACTGTTTTTT. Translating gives CASSPRGATNEKLFF. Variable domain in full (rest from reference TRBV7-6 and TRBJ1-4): GAGVSQSPRYKVTKRGQDVALRCDPISGHVSLYWYRQALGQGPEFLTYFNYEAQQDKSGLPNDRFSAERPEGSISTLTIQRTEQRDSAMYRCASSPRGATNEKLFFGSGTQLSVL.

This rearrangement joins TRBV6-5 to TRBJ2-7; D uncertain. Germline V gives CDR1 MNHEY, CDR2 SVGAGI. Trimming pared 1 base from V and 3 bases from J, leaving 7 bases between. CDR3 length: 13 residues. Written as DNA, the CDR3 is TGTGCCAGCAGTTACTTTGAGGACTACGAGCAGTACTTC. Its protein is CASSYFEDYEQYF.

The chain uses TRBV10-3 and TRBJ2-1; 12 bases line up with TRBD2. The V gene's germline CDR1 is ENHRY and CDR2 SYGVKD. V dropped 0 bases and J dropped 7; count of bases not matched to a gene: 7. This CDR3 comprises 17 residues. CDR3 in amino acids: CAISESWGLAGPNEQFF. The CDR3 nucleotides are TGTGCCATCAGTGAGTCTTGGGGACTAGCGGGTCCTAATGAGCAGTTCTTC.

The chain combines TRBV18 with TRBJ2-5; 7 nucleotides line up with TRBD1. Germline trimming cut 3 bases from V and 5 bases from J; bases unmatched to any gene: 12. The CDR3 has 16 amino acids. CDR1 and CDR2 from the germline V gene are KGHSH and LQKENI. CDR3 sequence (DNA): TGTGCCAGCTCACCGAGGGACAGAACATTCGGCGAGACCCAGTACTTC. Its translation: CASSPRDRTFGETQYF.

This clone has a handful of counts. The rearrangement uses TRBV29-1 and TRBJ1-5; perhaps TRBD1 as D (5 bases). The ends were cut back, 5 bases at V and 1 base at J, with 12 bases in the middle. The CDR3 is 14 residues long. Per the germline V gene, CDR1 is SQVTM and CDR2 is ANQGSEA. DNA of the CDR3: TGCAGCGTTTCAGGGCCCCTGAGCAATCAGCCCCAGCATTTT. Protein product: CSVSGPLSNQPQHF.

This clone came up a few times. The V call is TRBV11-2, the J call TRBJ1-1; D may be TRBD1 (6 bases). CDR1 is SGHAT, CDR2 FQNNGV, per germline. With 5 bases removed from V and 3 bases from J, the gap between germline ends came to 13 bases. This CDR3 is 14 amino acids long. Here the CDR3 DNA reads TGTGCCAGCAGCGCATCCCCAGGGGACACTGAAGCTTTCTTT. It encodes CASSASPGDTEAFF.

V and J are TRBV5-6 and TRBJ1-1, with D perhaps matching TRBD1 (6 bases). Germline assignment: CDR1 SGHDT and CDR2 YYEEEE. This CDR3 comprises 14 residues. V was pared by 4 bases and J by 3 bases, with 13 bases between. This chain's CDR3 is CASSETGVDTEAFF. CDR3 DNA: TGTGCCAGCAGCGAGACAGGAGTCGACACTGAAGCTTTCTTT.

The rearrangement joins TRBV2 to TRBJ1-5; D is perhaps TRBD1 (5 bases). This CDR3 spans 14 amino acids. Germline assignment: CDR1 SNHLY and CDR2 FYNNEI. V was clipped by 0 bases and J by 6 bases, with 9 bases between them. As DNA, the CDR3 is TGTGCCAGCAGTGAAGCCTCAAGGGGTCAGCCCCAGCATTTT. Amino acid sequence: CASSEASRGQPQHF. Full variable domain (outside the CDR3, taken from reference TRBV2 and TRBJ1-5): EPEVTQTPSHQVTQMGQEVILRCVPISNHLYFYWYRQILGQKVEFLVSFYNNEISEKSEIFDDQFSVERPDGSNFTLKIRSTKLEDSAMYFCASSEASRGQPQHFGDGTRLSIL.

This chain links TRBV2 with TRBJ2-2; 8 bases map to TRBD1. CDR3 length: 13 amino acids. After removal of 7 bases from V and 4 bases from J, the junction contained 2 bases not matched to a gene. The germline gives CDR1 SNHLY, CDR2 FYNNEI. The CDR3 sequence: CASKGQGTGELFF. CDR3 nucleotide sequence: TGTGCCAGCAAAGGACAGGGCACCGGGGAGCTGTTTTTT.

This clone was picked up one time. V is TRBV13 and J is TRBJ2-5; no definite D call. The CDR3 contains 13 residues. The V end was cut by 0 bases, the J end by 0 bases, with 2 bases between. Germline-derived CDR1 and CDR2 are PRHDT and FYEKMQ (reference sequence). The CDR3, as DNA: TGTGCCAGCAGCTTAGGCTACCAAGAGACCCAGTACTTC. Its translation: CASSLGYQETQYF.

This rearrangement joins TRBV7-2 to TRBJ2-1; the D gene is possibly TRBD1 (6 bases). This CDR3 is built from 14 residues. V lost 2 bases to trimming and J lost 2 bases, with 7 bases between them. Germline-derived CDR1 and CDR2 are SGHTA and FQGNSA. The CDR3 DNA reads TGTGCCAGCAGCTTAAACAGGGCCTACAATGAGCAGTTCTTC. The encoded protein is CASSLNRAYNEQFF.

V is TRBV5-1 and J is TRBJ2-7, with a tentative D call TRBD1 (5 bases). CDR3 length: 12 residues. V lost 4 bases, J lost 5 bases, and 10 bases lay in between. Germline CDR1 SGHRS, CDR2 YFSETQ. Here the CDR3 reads CASSASRDEQYF. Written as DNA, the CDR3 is TGCGCCAGCAGCGCGAGCAGGGACGAGCAGTACTTC.

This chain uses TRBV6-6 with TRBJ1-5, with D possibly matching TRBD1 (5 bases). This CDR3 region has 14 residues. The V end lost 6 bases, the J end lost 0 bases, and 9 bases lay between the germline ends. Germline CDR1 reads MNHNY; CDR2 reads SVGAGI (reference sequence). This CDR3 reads CASSQGLSNQPQHF. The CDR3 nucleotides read TGTGCCAGCAGCCAGGGCCTTAGCAATCAGCCCCAGCATTTT.